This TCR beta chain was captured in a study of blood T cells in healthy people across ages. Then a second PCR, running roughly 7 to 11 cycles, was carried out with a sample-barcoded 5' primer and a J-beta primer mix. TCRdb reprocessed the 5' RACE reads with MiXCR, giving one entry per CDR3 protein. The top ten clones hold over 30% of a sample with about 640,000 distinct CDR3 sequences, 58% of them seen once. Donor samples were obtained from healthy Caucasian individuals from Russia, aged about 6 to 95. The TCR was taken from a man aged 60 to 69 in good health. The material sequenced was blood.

This chain's CDR3 is CASSLDRAKLDSNQPQHF. The CDR3, as DNA: TGCGCCAGCAGCCTGGACAGGGCAAAGTTAGATAGCAATCAGCCCCAGCATTTT. The chain employs TRBV5-1 and TRBJ1-5; 8 bases match TRBD1. V trimming: 4 bases; J trimming: 0 bases; junction bases outside the gene matches: 12. Germline V lookup: CDR1 SGHRS, CDR2 YFSETQ. The CDR3 contains 18 residues. Full variable domain (rest looked up from reference TRBV5-1 and TRBJ1-5): KAGVTQTPRYLIKTRGQQVTLSCSPISGHRSVSWYQQTPGQGLQFLFEYFSETQRNKGNFPGRFSGRQFSNSRSEMNVSTLELGDSALYLCASSLDRAKLDSNQPQHFGDGTRLSIL.